The clone carrying this T cell receptor (beta chain) was counted many times. This sample was taken from a study of T cells after yellow fever vaccination. After removal of 7 bases from V and 7 bases from J, the junction contained 8 bases not matched to a gene. The CDR3 spans 15 residues. From germline, CDR1 is MDHEN and CDR2 SYDVKM. TCRdb re-derived calls from the 5' RACE reads in MiXCR, one entry per CDR3 protein. The repertoire includes more than 110,000 distinct CDR3 sequences, 6.6% of them detected once, and under 0.7% sits in the top ten. The sequence was obtained from a man in his thirties or forties who received the YFV17D yellow fever vaccine. The rearrangement uses TRBV28 and TRBJ2-5, with 14 bases aligning to TRBD2. Sequences were derived from CD4+ T cells sorted from PBMCs, sampled 10 days after the yellow fever booster vaccination. The CDR3 protein is CASNPGLAGAGTQYF. The CDR3 DNA sequence: TGTGCCAGCAACCCGGGACTAGCGGGAGCGGGGACCCAGTACTTC.